Each of the 2 T cell receptor beta chains below was sequenced from the same sample in a study of T cell changes during pregnancy in multiple sclerosis. The protocol was immunoSEQ multiplex PCR, while the TCRdb copy is restricted to in-frame clones and leaves out a portion. The sample contains about 76,000 clones, around 94% of which appear only once. The sequenced sample was peripheral blood, obtained in the third trimester of pregnancy. The source is a female donor with multiple sclerosis, enrolled in a pregnancy study.

V and J are TRBV9 and TRBJ2-3; D remains unclear. The CDR3 spans 13 residues. V was cut by 0 bases and J by 5 bases, with 7 bases left in between. The germline CDR1 and CDR2 sequences are SGDLS and YYNGEE. The CDR3 DNA reads as TGTGCCAGCAGCGTAGCGGTTAAAGATACGCAGTATTTT. This sequence encodes CASSVAVKDTQYF.

The rearrangement uses TRBV29-1 and TRBJ2-1, with D uncertain. CDR1 is SQVTM and CDR2 is ANQGSEA in the germline V gene. The CDR3 extends over 11 amino acids. V was trimmed by 4 bases and J by 4 bases, leaving 5 bases between them. The CDR3 loop reads CSVVEYNEQFF. In DNA, the CDR3 is TGCAGCGTTGTCGAGTACAATGAGCAGTTCTTC.